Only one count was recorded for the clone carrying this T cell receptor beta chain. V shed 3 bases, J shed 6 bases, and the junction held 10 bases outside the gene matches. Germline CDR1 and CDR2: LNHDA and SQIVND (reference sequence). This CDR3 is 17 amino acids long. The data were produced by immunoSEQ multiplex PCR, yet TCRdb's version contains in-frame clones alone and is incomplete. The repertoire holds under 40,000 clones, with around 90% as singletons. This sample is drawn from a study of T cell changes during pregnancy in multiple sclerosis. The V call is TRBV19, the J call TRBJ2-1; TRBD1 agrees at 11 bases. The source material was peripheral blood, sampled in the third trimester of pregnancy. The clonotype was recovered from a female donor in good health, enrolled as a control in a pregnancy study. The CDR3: CASSILTGTGGSNEQFF. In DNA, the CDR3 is TGTGCCAGTAGTATTCTTACCGGGACAGGGGGAAGCAATGAGCAGTTCTTC.